This passage covers 8 T cell receptor beta chains from one sample sequenced in a study of T cells in tumors after PD-1 blockade (dated by TCRdb to the late 2010s). This specimen's time point label, per the study, means: before anti-PD-1 therapy. Library construction relied on the immunoSEQ multiplex PCR assay. The table comes from immuneACCESS by way of TCRdb, which keeps in-frame sequences with V and J called. Part of the clones is missing from these tables; in studies checked, under half for an unresolved V gene and the rest for unknown reasons. In all, the sample holds around 13,000 clones, and 55% to 80% of those were seen once. 20% to 30% of the sample belongs to the ten largest clones. The sequences come from tumor tissue, collected before anti-PD-1 treatment. The receptors come from a human donor with cutaneous squamous cell carcinoma.

The chain joins TRBV6-5 to TRBJ1-4, with unresolved D. V lost 2 bases and J lost 3, with 4 bases in between. The germline gives CDR1 MNHEY, CDR2 SVGAGI. The length of the CDR3 is 13 residues. The CDR3, as DNA: TGTGCCAGCAGTTACCATGCTAATGAAAAACTGTTTTTT. As protein: CASSYHANEKLFF.

This clone has a handful of counts. CDR3 protein: CASSLSTGGGTSGYTF. The CDR3 DNA reads TGTGCCAGCAGCCTTTCGACAGGGGGCGGGACAAGTGGCTACACCTTC. V usage is TRBV2 and J usage is TRBJ1-2; 10 bases fit TRBD1. V lost 6 bases to trimming and J lost 7 bases; unmatched junction nucleotides: 14. This CDR3 is built from 16 residues. Germline V CDR1 and CDR2: SNHLY, FYNNEI.

This clone came up once. V gene TRBV20-1 combines with J gene TRBJ2-5; D is undetermined. Per the germline V gene, CDR1 is DFQATT and CDR2 is SNEGSKA (reference sequence). Trimming took 0 bases from V and 5 from J, leaving 4 bases between them. The CDR3 sequence is 11 residues long. CDR3 residues: CSARDQETQYF. In DNA, the CDR3 is TGCAGTGCTAGAGATCAGGAGACCCAGTACTTC.

The V and J genes are TRBV3-1 (or the pseudogene TRBV3-2) and TRBJ1-1; no definite D call. Per the germline V gene, CDR1 is LGHDT and CDR2 is YNNKEL (reference sequence). The V and J ends lost 1 base and 0 bases respectively, with 9 bases between them. The CDR3 has 15 residues. CDR3 amino acids: CASSQGRLLNTEAFF. The CDR3 DNA reads as TGTGCCAGCAGCCAAGGACGTCTCCTGAACACTGAAGCTTTCTTT.

V gene TRBV28 combines with J gene TRBJ1-1; D is possibly TRBD1 (5 bases). CDR1 is MDHEN and CDR2 is SYDVKM in the germline V gene. This CDR3 spans 15 amino acids. V lost 1 base to trimming and J lost 4 bases, with 13 bases between them. The CDR3 reads CASSLFGRASTEAFF. The CDR3 bases are TGTGCCAGCAGTTTATTTGGCAGGGCAAGCACTGAAGCTTTCTTT.

The chain couples TRBV5-1 to TRBJ2-5; 8 bases align to TRBD1. Germline V gene sequence: CDR1 SGHRS, CDR2 YFSETQ. The CDR3 totals 16 residues. V gave up 4 bases and J gave up 4 bases; unmatched junction bases: 12. The CDR3 spells CASSPRLTGDGETQYF. The CDR3 nucleotides read TGCGCCAGCAGCCCACGATTGACAGGGGATGGAGAGACCCAGTACTTC.

This clone has more than one count but fewer than ten. The rearrangement links TRBV24-1 to TRBJ2-5; 10 bases match TRBD2. Trimming removed 3 bases from V and 2 bases from J; junction bases left unmatched: 5. Per germline, CDR1 KGHDR and CDR2 SFDVKD. The CDR3 covers 16 residues. The CDR3 sequence is CATSDPKGLAQETQYF. CDR3 sequence (DNA): TGTGCCACCAGTGATCCCAAGGGACTAGCGCAAGAGACCCAGTACTTC.

This chain connects TRBV15 to TRBJ2-1; TRBD2 aligns across 8 bases. This CDR3 contains 15 residues. V trimming: 2 bases; J trimming: 0 bases; junction bases outside the gene matches: 0. Germline CDR1 is LNHNV and CDR2 is YYDKDF (reference sequence). CDR3 sequence reads: CATSRLAGSYNEQFF. Here the CDR3 DNA reads TGTGCCACCAGCAGACTAGCGGGCTCCTACAATGAGCAGTTCTTC.